These T cell receptor beta chains were read from a single sample in a study of post-analysis software for immune sequencing data. TCRdb reprocessed the PCR reads with MiXCR, giving one entry per CDR3 protein. This sample has fewer than 850,000 distinct CDR3 sequences, with 30% found just once. The specimen was blood. These receptors came from a girl under 18 with multiple sclerosis. The CDR3 runs from the conserved cysteine through the conserved F or W. The D gene is left open where the match is weak. The size field is filled for only some rows; it gives once, few, many or a size class.

v_gene,abundance,j_gene,d_gene,CDR3nt,CDR3aa
TRBV6-6,few,TRBJ1-1,-,TGTGCCAGCAGTTACTCCTCGCAAAGGGTGGTACGCACTGAAGCTTTCTTT,CASSYSSQRVVRTEAFF
TRBV3-1,-,TRBJ2-1,-,TGTGCCAGCAGCCTGGGACTGCTGAGAGACAATGAGCAGTTCTTC,CASSLGLLRDNEQFF
TRBV5-5,-,TRBJ2-2,-,TGTGCCAGCAGCCGTGGGGGTGGGCCCACCGGGGAGCTGTTTTTT,CASSRGGGPTGELFF
TRBV4-3,few,TRBJ2-7,TRBD2,TGCGCCAGCAGCCGAGGGGAACTAGCGGGAGGAGGGACCTACGAGCAGTACTTC,CASSRGELAGGGTYEQYF
TRBV27,-,TRBJ1-6,-,TGTGCCAGCAGTTACCATTGGTCTATGGGGGATCGTGCCCTCCACTTT,CASSYHWSMGDRALHF
TRBV11-1,-,TRBJ2-3,TRBD2,TGTGCCAGCAGCCAACGCGGGGGGACGCAGTATTTT,CASSQRGGTQYF
TRBV7-2,-,TRBJ2-5,TRBD1,TGTGCCAGCAGCCAGCCCGGACAGGGGGCGGGCAATGAGCAGTACTTC,CASSQPGQGAGNEQYF
TRBV20-1,-,TRBJ2-3,-,TGCAGTGCTAGGCAGCGTACGGATACGCAGTATTTT,CSARQRTDTQYF
TRBV29-1,few,TRBJ2-1,-,TGCAGCGTTGCGACTAGGAATCGGGACTCAACCTGGAGTGAGCAGTTCTTC,CSVATRNRDSTWSEQFF
TRBV10-2,few,TRBJ1-5,TRBD1,TGCGCCAGCAGTGAGAGGACAGGGGCGGTACAGCCCCAGCATTTT,CASSERTGAVQPQHF
TRBV4-3,few,TRBJ2-3,TRBD2,TGCGCCAGCAGCCAAGAGTCGGGGGGGAGGGTCGGAGATACGCAGTATTTT,CASSQESGGRVGDTQYF
TRBV7-2,few,TRBJ2-1,-,TGTGCCAGCAGCGAACAGGGTAGGGGCGAGCAGTTCTTC,CASSEQGRGEQFF
TRBV12-3/TRBV12-4,-,TRBJ2-3,-,TGTGCCAGCAACACTAACTCCGGGGATACGCAGTATTTT,CASNTNSGDTQYF
TRBV28,-,TRBJ2-5,TRBD1,TGTGCCAGCGGCAACCCGGACAGGGGTGTAGAGACCCAGTACTTC,CASGNPDRGVETQYF
TRBV18,-,TRBJ1-1,-,TGTGCCAGCTCACCACTGAGTCGAAACACTGAAGCTTTCTTT,CASSPLSRNTEAFF
TRBV5-1,-,TRBJ2-2,-,TGCGCCAGCACCGGAAGTGTCGGGAGCCCCACCGGGGAGCTGTTTTTT,CASTGSVGSPTGELFF
TRBV12-3/TRBV12-4,-,TRBJ2-2,-,TGTGCCAGCAGTTTCGGGGGTGTAGTGGAGCTGTTTTTT,CASSFGGVVELFF
TRBV4-1,-,TRBJ1-1,-,TGCGCCAGCAGCCTTCTATCTGTGAACACTGAAGCTTTCTTT,CASSLLSVNTEAFF
TRBV11-2,few,TRBJ1-2,-,TGTGCCAGCAGCTTAGAGGGCAGCCCTAACTATGGCTACACCTTC,CASSLEGSPNYGYTF
TRBV19,-,TRBJ2-7,TRBD2,TGTGCCAGTACTAAATTGTCCGGGGGGGCTTACAATGAGCAGTACTTC,CASTKLSGGAYNEQYF
TRBV20-1,-,TRBJ2-5,-,TGCAGTGCCCAAACTATTAGCGGTCAAGAGACCCAGTACTTC,CSAQTISGQETQYF
TRBV5-1,few,TRBJ2-5,-,TGCGCCAGCAGCCCGCACGGACAGCTTGGGGAGACCCAGTACTTC,CASSPHGQLGETQYF
TRBV7-2,many,TRBJ1-5,-,TGTGCCAGCAGTTTGGCAGGAGGTCAGCCCCAGCATTTT,CASSLAGGQPQHF
TRBV20-1,-,TRBJ2-1,TRBD2,TGCAGTGCTAGAGTCGGGAGGGCCATGGTCAATGAGCAGTTCTTC,CSARVGRAMVNEQFF
TRBV6-6,few,TRBJ2-3,-,TGTGCCAGCAGTTACTCGCGGCCGAGGGGCACAGATACGCAGTATTTT,CASSYSRPRGTDTQYF
TRBV24-1,-,TRBJ1-5,-,TGTGCCACCAGTGACCCTACAGGGAGCGTAAATCAGCCCCAGCATTTT,CATSDPTGSVNQPQHF
TRBV4-2,-,TRBJ2-1,-,TGTGCCAGCAGCCAAGATCTAGGCCTCTACAATGAGCAGTTCTTC,CASSQDLGLYNEQFF
TRBV12-3/TRBV12-4,-,TRBJ2-3,TRBD2,TGTGCCAGCAGCCAGAGACTAGCCCTTAGCACAGATACGCAGTATTTT,CASSQRLALSTDTQYF
TRBV6-2/TRBV6-3,few,TRBJ2-3,-,TGTGCCAGCAGTTTTCAGATATACACAGATACGCAGTATTTT,CASSFQIYTDTQYF
TRBV27,few,TRBJ1-1,-,TGTGCCAGCAGTGCCTACAGGGCCTGGAACACTGAAGCTTTCTTT,CASSAYRAWNTEAFF
TRBV27,few,TRBJ2-3,-,TGTGCCAGCAGTTCGGAGGGGGCGCGCACAGATACGCAGTATTTT,CASSSEGARTDTQYF
TRBV24-1,-,TRBJ2-1,-,TGTGCCACCAGTGATTTCAGAGCTGCAGGGAAAGAGGAGTTCTTC,CATSDFRAAGKEEFF
TRBV5-1,-,TRBJ2-7,TRBD1,TGCGCCAGCAGCCCGGCGGTAGGGACAGCCTACGAGCAGTACTTC,CASSPAVGTAYEQYF
TRBV7-2,-,TRBJ2-1,TRBD2,TGTGCCAGCAGCCTCACGGGGGGGCGACACAATGAGCAGTTCTTC,CASSLTGGRHNEQFF
TRBV23-1,-,TRBJ2-3,TRBD1,TGCGCCAGCAGAGATAGACACAGGGGAACAGATACGCAGTATTTT,CASRDRHRGTDTQYF
TRBV6-6,-,TRBJ1-2,-,TGTGCCACTCGGAATGGACAGACCTATGGCTACACCTTC,CATRNGQTYGYTF
TRBV12-3/TRBV12-4,-,TRBJ2-5,-,TGTGCCAGCAGGCCCGCCGGGGTTAGTAATGGGCAGTACTTC,CASRPAGVSNGQYF
TRBV9,few,TRBJ2-5,TRBD2,TGTGCCAGCAGCGGGGGCGGGGGGCAAGAGACCCAGTACTTC,CASSGGGGQETQYF
TRBV4-1,-,TRBJ2-7,-,TGCGCCAGCAGCCAAGTGTCGGGTAGCATCTACGAGCAGTACTTC,CASSQVSGSIYEQYF
TRBV27,few,TRBJ1-6,-,TGTGCCAGCAGCCTGACAGGTCTCACTTCACCCCTCCACTTT,CASSLTGLTSPLHF
TRBV6-6,-,TRBJ1-5,-,TGTGCCAGCCCCTCGGGACCGACTAATCAGCCCCAGCATTTT,CASPSGPTNQPQHF
TRBV12-3/TRBV12-4,-,TRBJ2-5,TRBD2,TGTGCCAGCACCCACCCCAGCGGGAGTACCGGAGAGACCCAGTACTTC,CASTHPSGSTGETQYF
TRBV7-8,once,TRBJ1-4,-,TGTGCCAGCAGCTTAGGAGTAGCGGGTACTAATGAAAAACTGTTTTTT,CASSLGVAGTNEKLFF
TRBV2,few,TRBJ2-4,-,TGTGCCAGCAGTGAGAGCCTAGCGTTAGCCAAAAACATTCAGTACTTC,CASSESLALAKNIQYF
TRBV29-1,many,TRBJ2-1,TRBD2,TGCAGCGTTGGCCTAGCGGGAGGTCCCACCTACAATGAGCAGTTCTTC,CSVGLAGGPTYNEQFF
TRBV28,-,TRBJ2-3,-,TGTGCCAGCTATTCCCTGGAGATCGACCCTAGCACAGATACGCAGTATTTT,CASYSLEIDPSTDTQYF
TRBV20-1,-,TRBJ2-5,TRBD1,TGCAGTGCCCGTGAGTTGGACAGGGTTATAGAGACCCAGTACTTC,CSARELDRVIETQYF
TRBV5-1,-,TRBJ1-2,TRBD1,TGCGCCAGCAGCTCTAGAATACCGCAGGGGGGGAATAACTATGGCTACACCTTC,CASSSRIPQGGNNYGYTF
TRBV5-1,-,TRBJ2-3,TRBD2,TGCGCCAGCAGCTTGTCACCCCTAGCGGGGGTCACAGATACGCAGTATTTT,CASSLSPLAGVTDTQYF
TRBV20-1,-,TRBJ2-3,TRBD2,TGCAGTGCTAGGACGGGACTACTTGATACGCAGTATTTT,CSARTGLLDTQYF
TRBV29-1,-,TRBJ2-1,TRBD2,TGCAGCGTTGCCAAGGGACTAGCGGGGGGGTCGGCCGTCTACAATGAGCAGTTCTTC,CSVAKGLAGGSAVYNEQFF
TRBV12-3/TRBV12-4,-,TRBJ2-3,-,TGTGCCAGCACCAGCAACGCAGATACGCAGTATTTT,CASTSNADTQYF